This section outlines one TCR beta chain sequence together with its context. Its target is unknown. This entry belongs to a study of blood T cells in healthy people across ages. Study-wide findings and caveats: Versus aged donors, long-lived donors had higher diversity and more naive CD4+ cells.

Together with a sample-barcoded 5' primer, a J-beta primer mix was included in a second PCR lasting roughly 6 to 12 cycles. Using its own MiXCR run on the 5' RACE reads, TCRdb lists one record per CDR3 protein. The sample includes some 800,000 distinct CDR3 sequences, around 42% of them seen just once. This clonotype was obtained from a man between 60 and 75 years old in good health. The sequenced material came from blood.

In DNA form, the CDR3 reads TGTGCCACCAGCAGCCCAACAGGGCATGGGGCAGATACGCAGTATTTT. This translates into CATSSPTGHGADTQYF. J is TRBJ2-3 and V is TRBV24-1; TRBD1 is a possible D gene (6 bases). The germline V gene has CDR1 KGHDR and CDR2 SFDVKD. The length of the CDR3 is 16 residues. V dropped 7 bases and J dropped 4 bases, with 20 bases sitting between them.